The 20 T cell receptor beta chains below come from one sample, sequenced in a study of vaccination effects on CD4 cells after COVID-19 (dated by TCRdb to 2022 to 2024). For these receptors, no antigen is known. In the ViraFEST assay, PBMC were stimulated with viral peptide pools, and antigen-specific CD4+ T cell clonotypes were then identified by expansion using TCR sequencing. After more than 9 days of culture, CD4+ T cells were isolated with the EasySep CD4+ T cell isolation kit. Two doses of either the BNT162b2 or the mRNA-1273 mRNA SARS-CoV-2 vaccine were administered to participants. Library construction relied on the immunoSEQ multiplex PCR assay. TCRdb took this table from immuneACCESS and kept in-frame rearrangements with V and J called. Such tables lack part of the clones; where checked against another copy, unresolved V genes explain under half of the gap, and the rest is unexplained. The sample table shows roughly 55,000 clones, and roughly 78% are seen once. The ten largest clonotypes hold roughly 2% of the sample.

The source material was CD4+ T cells from PBMCs cultured with HCoV-OC43 spike peptides, sampled after COVID-19 vaccination. Reading the label with the study, this specimen's cell subset or site is: HCoV-OC43 spike overlapping peptide pool stimulation. The receptors originated from a human donor who received a COVID-19 vaccine.

This sequence joins TRBV5-8 and TRBJ2-7; D is uncertain. Trimming took 0 bases from V and 0 from J, leaving 10 bases between them. The CDR3 is 15 amino acids. Germline assignment: CDR1 SGHTS and CDR2 YDEGEE. The CDR3 region is CASSLGDLNSYEQYV. Written as DNA, the CDR3 is TGTGCCAGCAGCTTGGGGGATCTAAACTCCTACGAGCAGTACGTC.

The J gene is TRBJ1-5, the V gene TRBV7-2; maybe TRBD1 (6 bases). CDR3 size: 14 residues. Trimming pared 3 bases from V and 5 bases from J, leaving 11 bases between. CDR1 and CDR2 from the germline V gene are SGHTA and FQGNSA. CDR3: CASSFKSGDQPQHF. In nucleotides, the CDR3 is TGTGCCAGCAGCTTCAAGTCAGGGGATCAGCCCCAGCATTTT. Supplemented by reference TRBV7-2 and TRBJ1-5, the full variable domain reads GAGVSQSPSNKVTEKGKDVELRCDPISGHTALYWYRQSLGQGLEFLIYFQGNSAPDKSGLPSDRFSAERTGGSVSTLTIQRTQQEDSAVYLCASSFKSGDQPQHFGDGTRLSIL.

This rearrangement joins TRBV5-1 to TRBJ2-3; 7 bases map to TRBD1. J gave up 12 bases and V 0 bases, and 10 bases lay outside the gene matches. The germline gives CDR1 SGHRS, CDR2 YFSETQ. This CDR3 has 14 amino acids. The CDR3 reads CASSLGQDRDPQYF. The CDR3 DNA follows: TGCGCCAGCAGCTTGGGTCAAGACAGGGACCCTCAGTATTTT. The complete variable domain, with remaining parts taken from reference TRBV5-1 and TRBJ2-3, reads KAGVTQTPRYLIKTRGQQVTLSCSPISGHRSVSWYQQTPGQGLQFLFEYFSETQRNKGNFPGRFSGRQFSNSRSEMNVSTLELGDSALYLCASSLGQDRDPQYFGPGTRLTVL.

V and J are TRBV30 and TRBJ2-7; tentatively, D is TRBD1 or TRBD2 (6 bases each). CDR1 and CDR2 (germline): GTSNPN, SVGIG (reference sequence). The V and J ends lost 5 bases and 5 bases respectively, with 10 bases between them. The CDR3 is 11 residues long. CDR3 region: CAWDRGDEQYV. DNA of the CDR3: TGTGCCTGGGATAGGGGGGACGAGCAGTACGTC.

J is TRBJ1-2 and V is TRBV5-1; TRBD1 aligns across 7 bases. The CDR3 runs to 15 residues. V gave up 0 bases and J gave up 6 bases; unmatched junction bases: 8. Germline CDR1 is SGHRS and CDR2 is YFSETQ. The CDR3 sequence: CASSLAATGLDGYTF. In DNA, the CDR3 is TGCGCCAGCAGCTTGGCTGCGACAGGGCTAGATGGCTACACCTTC. The variable domain in full, completed from reference TRBV5-1 and TRBJ1-2, reads KAGVTQTPRYLIKTRGQQVTLSCSPISGHRSVSWYQQTPGQGLQFLFEYFSETQRNKGNFPGRFSGRQFSNSRSEMNVSTLELGDSALYLCASSLAATGLDGYTFGSGTRLTVV.

The V gene is TRBV5-1, the J gene TRBJ1-2; the match to TRBD1 covers 8 bases. CDR1 is SGHRS, CDR2 YFSETQ, per germline. The CDR3 length is 14 residues. Trimming removed 6 bases from V and 8 bases from J; junction bases left unmatched: 12. The CDR3 DNA is TGCGCCAGCACTACCGGGACAGGAACGTTGGGCTACACCTTC. This sequence encodes CASTTGTGTLGYTF.

This chain links TRBV4-1 with TRBJ1-1; D may be TRBD1 (6 bases). Trimming removed 2 bases at V and 5 bases at J, with 12 bases between. From germline, CDR1 is MGHRA and CDR2 YSYEKL. This CDR3 has 14 amino acids. CDR3 in DNA: TGCGCCAGCAGCCAAACAGGGTTGGAGACTGAAGCTTTCTTT. It is translated as CASSQTGLETEAFF.

The V and J genes are TRBV2 and TRBJ1-1; no firm D call. This CDR3 has 14 residues. In germline, CDR1 is SNHLY, CDR2 FYNNEI. Trimming shortened V by 0 bases and J by 3 bases, and 8 bases separated the two germline ends. CDR3 nucleotides: TGTGCCAGCAGTGAAGCGGACCTGTACACTGAAGCTTTCTTT. Protein product: CASSEADLYTEAFF.

The chain combines TRBV18 with TRBJ1-4; D not resolved. The germline V and J ends were trimmed by 4 bases and 0 bases, with 9 bases remaining between them. Germline assignment: CDR1 KGHSH and CDR2 LQKENI. CDR3 length equals 15 residues. The CDR3 DNA sequence: TGTGCCAGCTCACGATACCGTGCAACTAATGAAAAACTGTTTTTT. Translated: CASSRYRATNEKLFF.

The V gene is TRBV30, the J gene TRBJ1-3; D is undetermined. Between the trimmed V and J ends, which lost 0 bases and 0 bases, there was a span of 9 bases. From germline, CDR1 is GTSNPN and CDR2 SVGIG (reference sequence). CDR3 size: 15 residues. CDR3 sequence (DNA): TGTGCCTGGAGTGTGAACAGCCTCTCTGGAAACACCATATATTTT. This encodes CAWSVNSLSGNTIYF. The whole variable domain, remainder taken from reference TRBV30 and TRBJ1-3, is SQTIHQWPATLVQPVGSPLSLECTVEGTSNPNLYWYRQAAGRGLQLLFYSVGIGQISSEVPQNLSASRPQDRQFILSSKKLLLSDSGFYLCAWSVNSLSGNTIYFGEGSWLTVV.

The chain recombines TRBV20-1 with TRBJ2-7, with 8 bases identical to TRBD2. Germline assignment: CDR1 DFQATT and CDR2 SNEGSKA (reference sequence). The V and J ends lost 3 bases and 4 bases, in that order; junction bases with no gene match: 8. The CDR3 has 14 residues. The CDR3: CSASDGGALYEQYV. The CDR3 DNA follows: TGCAGTGCTAGTGACGGGGGGGCCCTGTACGAGCAGTACGTC.

This clone came up a few times. V usage is TRBV18 and J usage is TRBJ2-5; 7 bases agree with TRBD1. Trimming took 6 bases from V and 0 from J; bases not matched to a gene: 1. CDR1 KGHSH and CDR2 LQKENI come from the germline V gene. CDR3 length equals 13 residues. The CDR3 region is CASSGTDQETQYF. The DNA of the CDR3 is TGTGCCAGCTCCGGGACAGACCAAGAGACCCAGTACTTC.

V and J are TRBV30 and TRBJ2-5; D remains unclear. This CDR3 is 13 amino acids long. Per the germline V gene, CDR1 is GTSNPN and CDR2 is SVGIG (reference sequence). V was pared by 0 bases and J by 2 bases, with 7 bases between. CDR3 residues: CAWSVTTQETQYF. The CDR3 DNA reads TGTGCCTGGAGTGTCACGACTCAAGAGACCCAGTACTTC.

This chain joins TRBV5-1 and TRBJ2-3, with D unresolved. The CDR3 loop spans 17 amino acids. Germline V gene lookup returns CDR1 SGHRS and CDR2 YFSETQ. V was trimmed by 0 bases and J by 0 bases, leaving 14 bases between them. As DNA, the CDR3 is TGCGCCAGCAGCTTGGCCCTGGACGGTACTAGCACAGATACGCAGTATTTT. This sequence encodes CASSLALDGTSTDTQYF. Filled out from reference TRBV5-1 and TRBJ2-3, the complete variable domain reads KAGVTQTPRYLIKTRGQQVTLSCSPISGHRSVSWYQQTPGQGLQFLFEYFSETQRNKGNFPGRFSGRQFSNSRSEMNVSTLELGDSALYLCASSLALDGTSTDTQYFGPGTRLTVL.

V gene TRBV24-1 combines with J gene TRBJ1-6; the match to TRBD1 covers 9 bases. The CDR3 is 19 residues long. V shed 3 bases, J shed 3 bases, and the junction held 11 bases outside the gene matches. From germline, CDR1 is KGHDR and CDR2 SFDVKD. Written as DNA, the CDR3 is TGTGCCACCAGTGATCCGGGACAGGGTTTTAAGGGCTATAATTCACCCCTCCACTTT. Protein sequence: CATSDPGQGFKGYNSPLHF.

The V gene is TRBV3-1 (or the pseudogene TRBV3-2), the J gene TRBJ1-1; the match to TRBD1 covers 10 bases. Germline lookup yields CDR1 LGHDT and CDR2 YNNKEL (reference sequence). The length of the CDR3 is 20 residues. Trimming cost V 4 bases and J 5 bases; bases outside gene matches: 22. The CDR3: CASSLYTPETGGAFWTEAFF. The DNA for the CDR3 is TGTGCCAGCAGCCTCTACACCCCCGAGACAGGGGGCGCCTTTTGGACTGAAGCTTTCTTT.

This chain links TRBV5-1 with TRBJ1-6; 7 nucleotides match TRBD1. This CDR3 has 17 amino acids. Trimming at V came to 0 bases and at J to 5 bases, leaving 8 bases not matched to a gene. The germline gives CDR1 SGHRS, CDR2 YFSETQ. Written as DNA, the CDR3 is TGCGCCAGCAGCTTGGATAACAGGGGCCTTGATAATTCACCCCTCCACTTT. Translation gives CASSLDNRGLDNSPLHF.

V gene TRBV7-3 combines with J gene TRBJ2-1; D tentatively fits TRBD1 or TRBD2 (6 bases each). This CDR3 has 16 residues. V gave up 6 bases and J gave up 2 bases, with 17 bases separating them. Germline loops: CDR1 SGHTA, CDR2 FQGTGA. The CDR3 is CASRQGGTAAYNEQFF. CDR3 DNA sequence: TGTGCCAGCAGACAAGGGGGGACTGCGGCCTACAATGAGCAGTTCTTC.

This chain uses TRBV6-5 with TRBJ1-1, with TRBD1 as a possible D gene (5 bases). This CDR3 is built from 13 residues. CDR1 and CDR2 from the germline V gene are MNHEY and SVGAGI. The V end was cut by 6 bases, the J end by 2 bases, with 10 bases between. This chain's CDR3 is CASRYDRNTEAFF. CDR3 nucleotides: TGTGCCAGCAGATATGACAGAAACACTGAAGCTTTCTTT.

The chain employs TRBV6-5 and TRBJ2-2; D might be TRBD1 (5 bases). The CDR3 contains 14 residues. The germline gives CDR1 MNHEY, CDR2 SVGAGI. V was trimmed by 7 bases and J by 5 bases, leaving 14 bases between them. CDR3 DNA: TGTGCCAGCATTCGGCCAGGGTCAACCGGGGAGCTGTTTTTT. Its translation: CASIRPGSTGELFF.